The following is a T cell receptor (beta chain) sequence with its context. The specificity of this receptor is unknown. One base away there is no much larger clone; base qualities are not given. The sample is drawn from a study of blood T cell repertoires in COVID-19 (dated by TCRdb to the early 2020s). Broadly, across the study: The collaborator samples originated in the United States, Italy and Spain and spanned the acute and convalescent phases of COVID-19. Nearly every sample came with metadata listing a de-identified subject ID, COVID-19 status, age in years and sex. HLA class I and class II types, where available, came from metadata supplied by the sample provider rather than from assay-based typing. Subjects who had been exposed to COVID-19, were actively infected with it, or had recovered from it provided the deeply sampled blood TCRbeta repertoires that made up the dataset. A freely available public database, intended as a resource for researchers studying the immune response to SARS-CoV-2, is where the repertoires were released. The prospective study material was composed of cDNA or gDNA derived from T cells, B-cell-depleted T cells, or PBMCs. The samples were drawn from two sources: the first 160 participants of the ongoing ImmuneRACE study, and 1,000 to 1,500 subjects contributed by 6 global collaborators.

What the work shows at the level of the full study, not this receptor alone: Clinical and demographic metadata were provided uncurated, with the amount varying by source and participant.

V loses 3 bases at its end and J loses 3 bases; junction bases beyond the gene matches: 4. The CDR3 holds 15 amino acids from the cysteine to the phenylalanine. Just the 45-base CDR3 DNA is kept, in frame starting at base 1. The germline V gene (reference sequence) supplies CDR1 LNHDA and CDR2 SQIVND. The immunoSEQ Assay, a bias-controlled multiplex PCR, was used to amplify TCRbeta CDR3 regions from genomic DNA. The study's own analysis went as follows. Within the assay, amplification of reference gene primers was used to estimate how many nucleated cells each sample contained. Sequence reads were collapsed and filtered to measure the absolute abundance of every unique TCRbeta CDR3 rearrangement. For each sample, productive Simpson clonality was calculated by taking the square root of Simpson's diversity index across productive rearrangements. TCRdb obtained this table from immuneACCESS and retained in-frame rearrangements with V and J assigned. These tables miss some clones; where compared with another copy, unresolved V genes account for less than half of the shortfall, and the remainder is unexplained. That table is the source of V, J and clone size, and D and trimming were worked out from the DNA. This sample has fewer than 40,000 clones in its table, and approximately 85% of those were observed once. The ten most abundant clones make up approximately 10% of the sample.

The collaborating institutions used their own protocols to collect whole blood in K2EDTA tubes. Collaborator samples were shipped for TCRbeta analysis as frozen whole blood, isolated PBMCs, or DNA extracted from either sample type. The chain was built from TRBV19 and TRBJ2-1, with 8 central nucleotides matching TRBD2. The TCR originated in a human donor in a cohort sampled during active COVID-19. The sequencing input was peripheral blood. The nucleotides read TGTGCCAGTAGTATTCGGGCGGGGGGCTACAATGAGCAGTTCTTC. The encoded protein is CASSIRAGGYNEQFF.